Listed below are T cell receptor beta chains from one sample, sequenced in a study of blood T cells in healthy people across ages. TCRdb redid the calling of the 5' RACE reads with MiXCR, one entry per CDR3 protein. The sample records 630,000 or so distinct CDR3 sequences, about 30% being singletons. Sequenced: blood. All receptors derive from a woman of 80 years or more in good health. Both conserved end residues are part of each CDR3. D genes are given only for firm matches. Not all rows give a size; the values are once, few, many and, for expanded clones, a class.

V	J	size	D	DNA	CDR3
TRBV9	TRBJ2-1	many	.	TGTGCCAGCAGCGAGGGCCCCCGGGGAAAGGACAATGAGCAGTTCTTC	CASSEGPRGKDNEQFF
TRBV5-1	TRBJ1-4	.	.	TGCGCCAGCAGCTTTGACCCGAAGGGGGAAAAACTGTTTTTT	CASSFDPKGEKLFF
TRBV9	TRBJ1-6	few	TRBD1	TGTGCCAGCAGCGGGCCTGACAGGGGGCGGGAAAAATCACCCCTCCACTTT	CASSGPDRGREKSPLHF
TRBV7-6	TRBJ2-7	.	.	TGTGCCAGCAGTATTGGGGGGGCGTACGAGCAGTACTTC	CASSIGGAYEQYF
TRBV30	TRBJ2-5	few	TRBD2	TGTGCCTATTCTAGCGGGGGGAACGGAGAGACCCAGTACTTC	CAYSSGGNGETQYF
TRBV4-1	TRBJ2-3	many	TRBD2	TGCGCCAGCAGGCGGGAGGGGACAGCCACAGATACGCAGTATTTT	CASRREGTATDTQYF
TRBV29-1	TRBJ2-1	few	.	TGCAGCGGGCACGGAGAAGATTCCGATGAGCAGTTCTTC	CSGHGEDSDEQFF
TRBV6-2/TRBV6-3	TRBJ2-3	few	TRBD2	TGTGCCAGCAGGTCGGGACTAGGACCAGATACGCAGTATTTT	CASRSGLGPDTQYF
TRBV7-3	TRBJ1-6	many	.	TGTGCCAGCAGCCGCGCCTATAATTCACCCCTCCACTTT	CASSRAYNSPLHF
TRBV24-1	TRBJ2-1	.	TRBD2	TGTGCCACCAGTGAGGGAGGCAGCGGGGTTTCGGACAATGAGCAGTTCTTC	CATSEGGSGVSDNEQFF
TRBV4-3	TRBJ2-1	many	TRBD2	TGCGCCAGCAGCCAAGAAGCTGCCGTAGCGGGGGGTTCCTATGAGCAGTTCTTC	CASSQEAAVAGGSYEQFF
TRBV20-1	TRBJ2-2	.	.	TGCAGTGCTGCCAAGATGAACACCGGGGAGCTGTTTTTT	CSAAKMNTGELFF
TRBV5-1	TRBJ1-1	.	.	TGCGCCAGCAGCTTGCTGGGGATCACTGAAGCTTTCTTT	CASSLLGITEAFF
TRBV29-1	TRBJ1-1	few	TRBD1	TGCAGCGTTGAGGACAGGGGGAACACTGAAGCTTTCTTT	CSVEDRGNTEAFF
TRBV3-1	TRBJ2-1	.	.	TGTGCCAGCAGCCAAGGAATGGCCGGCTCCTACGAGCAGTTCTTC	CASSQGMAGSYEQFF
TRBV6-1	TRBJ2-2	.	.	TGTGCCAGCACACCCGCGCAGGCCACCGGGGAGCTGTTTTTT	CASTPAQATGELFF
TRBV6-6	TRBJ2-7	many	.	TGTGCCGCCATCGGGGCTACTATTTACGAGCAGTACTTC	CAAIGATIYEQYF
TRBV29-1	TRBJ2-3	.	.	TGCAGCGTCCGGGCCTTTGGGACAGATACGCAGTATTTT	CSVRAFGTDTQYF
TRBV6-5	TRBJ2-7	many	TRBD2	TGTGCCAGCAGTTACGTATTAGCGGGGGGGCAAATCGAGCAGTACTTC	CASSYVLAGGQIEQYF
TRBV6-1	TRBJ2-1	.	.	TGTGCCAGCAGTGAAGCTCGCGTGGCCCGATCTGAGCAGTTCTTC	CASSEARVARSEQFF
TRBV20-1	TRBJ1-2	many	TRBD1	TGCAGTGCTCCCGGACAGGCCTTCATCTATGGCTACACCTTC	CSAPGQAFIYGYTF
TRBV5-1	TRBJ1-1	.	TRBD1	TGCGCCAACAGCCGGGACAGGGGATACACTGAAGCTTTCTTT	CANSRDRGYTEAFF
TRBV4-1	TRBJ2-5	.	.	TGCGCCAGCAGCTTGGCCGCGGGGTCGTGGGAGACCCAGTACTTC	CASSLAAGSWETQYF
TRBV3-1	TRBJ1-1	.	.	TGTGCCAGCGGCCCCTCGGGGGGCACTGAAGCTTTCTTT	CASGPSGGTEAFF
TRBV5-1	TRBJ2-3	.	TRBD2	TGCGCCAGCAGCTTGGAGCGGGGGGGCGCAGATACGCAGTATTTT	CASSLERGGADTQYF
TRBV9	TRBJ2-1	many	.	TGTGCCAGCAGCGTAGCATTATACAATGAGCAGTTCTTC	CASSVALYNEQFF
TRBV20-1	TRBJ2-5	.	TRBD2	TGCAGTGCTGGCGTGAGCGGGAGGATCGTTGAGACCCAGTACTTC	CSAGVSGRIVETQYF